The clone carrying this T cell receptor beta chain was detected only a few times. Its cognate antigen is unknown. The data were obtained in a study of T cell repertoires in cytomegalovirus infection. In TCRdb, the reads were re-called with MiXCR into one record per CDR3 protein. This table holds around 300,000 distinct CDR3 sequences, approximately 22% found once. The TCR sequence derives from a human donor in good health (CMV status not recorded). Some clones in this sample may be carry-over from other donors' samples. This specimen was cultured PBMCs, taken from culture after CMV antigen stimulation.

The CDR3 region is CASSQDKGSTYNEQFF. For the CDR3, the DNA is TGCGCCAGCAGCCAAGATAAGGGTTCGACTTACAATGAGCAGTTCTTC. V usage is TRBV4-3 and J usage is TRBJ2-1, with no clear D. With 0 bases removed from V and 4 bases from J, the gap between germline ends came to 13 bases. The CDR3 length is 16 residues. Germline CDR1 and CDR2: LGHNA and YSLEER.